These T cell receptor beta chains were read from a single sample in a study of regulatory T cells in long-lasting Graves disease. One entry per CDR3 protein results from TCRdb running MiXCR on the multiplex PCR reads. Of 550,000 to 700,000 distinct CDR3 sequences in the sample, 15% to 20% were seen once. These data were also reused for a study on T cells in Graves' hyperthyroidism and ophthalmopathy.

The material sequenced was peripheral blood mononuclear cells (PBMCs), taken at new diagnosis, from a patient treated with antithyroid drugs. The receptors here all came from a man aged 18 to 29 with Graves disease. Each CDR3 is given with its conserved first and last residue. D genes are given only for firm matches. Clone sizes are given selectively: once, few, many, or a class where the clone is expanded.

clone size: few; D gene: -; J gene: TRBJ1-4; V gene: TRBV18; CDR3 DNA: TGTGCCAGCTCCACTCTCGGACAGAATGAAAAACTGTTTTTT; CDR3 protein: CASSTLGQNEKLFF
clone size: many; D gene: TRBD1; J gene: TRBJ2-3; V gene: TRBV5-5; CDR3 DNA: TGTGCCAGCAGCTTGGCTAGGACAGGGACAGATACGCAGTATTTT; CDR3 protein: CASSLARTGTDTQYF
clone size: few; D gene: -; J gene: TRBJ2-3; V gene: TRBV9; CDR3 DNA: TGTGCCAGCAGCGTAGGTGGTGCAGATACGCAGTATTTT; CDR3 protein: CASSVGGADTQYF
clone size: many; D gene: -; J gene: TRBJ2-2; V gene: TRBV28; CDR3 DNA: TGTGCCAGCAGCCAATCGGGGCTCACCGGGGAGCTGTTTTTT; CDR3 protein: CASSQSGLTGELFF
clone size: many; D gene: TRBD2; J gene: TRBJ2-7; V gene: TRBV20-1; CDR3 DNA: TGCAGTGCTAGACCCGGGACTAGCGGGAAATACGAGCAGTACTTC; CDR3 protein: CSARPGTSGKYEQYF
clone size: -; D gene: -; J gene: TRBJ1-5; V gene: TRBV5-1; CDR3 DNA: TGCGCCAGCAGCTTGGGAAGCGGGGGGGGGCATCAGCCCCAGCATTTT; CDR3 protein: CASSLGSGGGHQPQHF
clone size: many; D gene: -; J gene: TRBJ2-7; V gene: TRBV6-1; CDR3 DNA: TGTGCCAGCTCGGAATATTCGTCCTTGACGCTCTACGAGCAGTACTTC; CDR3 protein: CASSEYSSLTLYEQYF
clone size: -; D gene: TRBD1; J gene: TRBJ1-5; V gene: TRBV6-1; CDR3 DNA: TGTGCCAGCAAAATAGGACAGGGTAGCAATCAGCCCCAGCATTTT; CDR3 protein: CASKIGQGSNQPQHF
clone size: few; D gene: TRBD1; J gene: TRBJ2-7; V gene: TRBV7-9; CDR3 DNA: TGTGCCAGCAGCCCCCTTGCTACAGGGGCCTCCTACGAGCAGTACTTC; CDR3 protein: CASSPLATGASYEQYF
clone size: many; D gene: TRBD1; J gene: TRBJ1-2; V gene: TRBV2; CDR3 DNA: TGTGCCAGCAGTCGTCCGGGACAGGGGTACTATGGCTACACCTTC; CDR3 protein: CASSRPGQGYYGYTF
clone size: -; D gene: -; J gene: TRBJ2-2; V gene: TRBV10-1; CDR3 DNA: TGCGCCAGCAGTAACAGGGCAGGGGAGCTGTTTTTT; CDR3 protein: CASSNRAGELFF